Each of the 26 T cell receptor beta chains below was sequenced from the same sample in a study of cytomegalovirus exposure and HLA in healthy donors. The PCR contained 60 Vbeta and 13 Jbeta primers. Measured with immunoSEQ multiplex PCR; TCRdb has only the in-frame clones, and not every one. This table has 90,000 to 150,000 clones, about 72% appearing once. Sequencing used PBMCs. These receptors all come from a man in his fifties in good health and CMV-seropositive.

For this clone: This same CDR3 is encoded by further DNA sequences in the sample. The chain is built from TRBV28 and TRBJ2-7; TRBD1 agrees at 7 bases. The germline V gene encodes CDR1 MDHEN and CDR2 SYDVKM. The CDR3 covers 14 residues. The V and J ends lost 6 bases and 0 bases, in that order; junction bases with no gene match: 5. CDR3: CASSATGSSYEQYF. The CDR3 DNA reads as TGTGCCAGCAGCGCGACAGGGAGCTCCTACGAGCAGTACTTC.

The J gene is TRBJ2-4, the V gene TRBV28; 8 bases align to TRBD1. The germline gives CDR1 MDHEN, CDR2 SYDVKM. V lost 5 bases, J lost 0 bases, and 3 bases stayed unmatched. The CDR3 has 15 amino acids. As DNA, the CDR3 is TGTGCCAGCAGTCGACAGGGGCAAGCCAAAAACATTCAGTACTTC. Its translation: CASSRQGQAKNIQYF.

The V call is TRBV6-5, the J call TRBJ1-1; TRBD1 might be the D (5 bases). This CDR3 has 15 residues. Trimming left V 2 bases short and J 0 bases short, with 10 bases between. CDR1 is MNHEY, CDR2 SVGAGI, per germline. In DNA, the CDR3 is TGTGCCAGCAGTTACCGACAGTTTATGAACACTGAAGCTTTCTTT. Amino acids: CASSYRQFMNTEAFF.

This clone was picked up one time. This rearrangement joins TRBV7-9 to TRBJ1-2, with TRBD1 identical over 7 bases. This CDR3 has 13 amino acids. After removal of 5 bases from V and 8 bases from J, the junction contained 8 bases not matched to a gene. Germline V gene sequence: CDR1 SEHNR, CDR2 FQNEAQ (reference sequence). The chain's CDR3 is CASSLWTGYGYTF. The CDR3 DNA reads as TGTGCCAGCAGCCTCTGGACAGGCTACGGCTACACCTTC.

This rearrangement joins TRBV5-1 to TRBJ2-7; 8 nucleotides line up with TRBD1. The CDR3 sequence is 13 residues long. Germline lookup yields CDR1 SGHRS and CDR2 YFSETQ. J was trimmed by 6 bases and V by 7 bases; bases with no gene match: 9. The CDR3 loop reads CASGTGQGGEQYF. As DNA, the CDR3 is TGCGCCAGCGGAACCGGACAGGGAGGCGAGCAGTACTTC.

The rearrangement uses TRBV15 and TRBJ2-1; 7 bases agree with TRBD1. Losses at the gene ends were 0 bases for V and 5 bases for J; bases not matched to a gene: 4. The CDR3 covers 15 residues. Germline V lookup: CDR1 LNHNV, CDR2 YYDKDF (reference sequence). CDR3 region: CATSRDWGTDNEQFF. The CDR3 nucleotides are TGTGCCACCAGCAGAGATTGGGGGACAGACAATGAGCAGTTCTTC.

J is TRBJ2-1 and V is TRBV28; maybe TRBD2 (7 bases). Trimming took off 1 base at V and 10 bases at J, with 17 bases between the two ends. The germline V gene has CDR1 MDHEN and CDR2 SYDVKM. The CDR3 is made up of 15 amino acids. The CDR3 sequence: CASSLSGAARGEQFF. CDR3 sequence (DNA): TGTGCCAGCAGTTTATCAGGGGCCGCGCGGGGGGAGCAGTTCTTC.

The CDR3 DNA is TGTGCCAGCAGTTTTAATGGCGGGAGAATAACCGGGGAGCTGTTTTTT. Translated, it gives CASSFNGGRITGELFF. V gene TRBV28 combines with J gene TRBJ2-2; 7 positions agree with TRBD2. The germline gives CDR1 MDHEN, CDR2 SYDVKM. The CDR3 consists of 16 residues. The V gene end was trimmed by 3 bases and the J gene end by 5 bases; junction bases not matched to a gene: 9.

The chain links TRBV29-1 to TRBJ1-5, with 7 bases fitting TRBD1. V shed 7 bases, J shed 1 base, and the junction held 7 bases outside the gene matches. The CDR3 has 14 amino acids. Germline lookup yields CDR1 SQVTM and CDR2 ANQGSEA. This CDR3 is CSARQGGSNQPQHF. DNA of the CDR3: TGCAGCGCAAGACAGGGCGGAAGCAATCAGCCCCAGCATTTT.

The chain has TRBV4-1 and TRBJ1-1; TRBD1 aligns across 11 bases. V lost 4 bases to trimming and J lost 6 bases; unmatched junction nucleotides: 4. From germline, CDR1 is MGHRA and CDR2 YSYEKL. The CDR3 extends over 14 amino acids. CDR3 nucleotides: TGCGCCAGCAGCCTGGGACAGGGGGTCGCTGAAGCTTTCTTT. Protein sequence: CASSLGQGVAEAFF.

CDR3 nucleotides: TGTGCCAGCAGTTCGTACATCCAAGAGACCCAGTACTTC. It yields the protein CASSSYIQETQYF. The chain carries TRBV6-5 and TRBJ2-5; D gene uncertain. With 4 bases removed from V and 1 base from J, the gap between germline ends came to 7 bases. The CDR3 is 13 amino acids. Germline loops: CDR1 MNHEY, CDR2 SVGAGI.

The DNA for the CDR3 is TGTGCCAGCAGCTTACAACAGGGCGAGTCCTACGAGCAGTACTTC. Its protein is CASSLQQGESYEQYF. The chain uses TRBV11-3 and TRBJ2-7, with D tentatively TRBD1 (6 bases). V was cut by 2 bases and J by 1 base, with 12 bases left in between. Germline V gene sequence: CDR1 SGHNT, CDR2 YENEEA. The CDR3 is 15 residues long.

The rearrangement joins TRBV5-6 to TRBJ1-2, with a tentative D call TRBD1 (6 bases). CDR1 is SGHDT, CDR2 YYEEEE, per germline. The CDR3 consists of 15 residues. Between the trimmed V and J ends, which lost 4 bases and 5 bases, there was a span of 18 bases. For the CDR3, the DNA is TGTGCCAGCAGCCTGATGCCGACAGGCGGGTATGGCTACACCTTC. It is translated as CASSLMPTGGYGYTF.

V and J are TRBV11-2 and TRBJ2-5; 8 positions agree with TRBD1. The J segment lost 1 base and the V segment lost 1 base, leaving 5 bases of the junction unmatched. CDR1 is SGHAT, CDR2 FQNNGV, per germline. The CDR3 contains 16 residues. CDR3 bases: TGTGCCAGCAGCTTAGTTCCGGGACAGGCCCAAGAGACCCAGTACTTC. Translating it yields CASSLVPGQAQETQYF.

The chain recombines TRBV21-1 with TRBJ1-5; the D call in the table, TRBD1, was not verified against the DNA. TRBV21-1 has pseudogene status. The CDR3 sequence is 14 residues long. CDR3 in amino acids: CASSKGQGIQPQHF. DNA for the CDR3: TGTGCCAGCAGCAAGGGACAGGGGATTCAGCCCCAGCATTTT.

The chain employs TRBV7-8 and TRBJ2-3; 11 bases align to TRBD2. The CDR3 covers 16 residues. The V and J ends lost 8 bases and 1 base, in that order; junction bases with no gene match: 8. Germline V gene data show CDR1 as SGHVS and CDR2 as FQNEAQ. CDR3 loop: CASVLSLAGGTDTQYF. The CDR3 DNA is TGTGCCAGCGTCCTCTCACTAGCGGGGGGCACAGATACGCAGTATTTT.

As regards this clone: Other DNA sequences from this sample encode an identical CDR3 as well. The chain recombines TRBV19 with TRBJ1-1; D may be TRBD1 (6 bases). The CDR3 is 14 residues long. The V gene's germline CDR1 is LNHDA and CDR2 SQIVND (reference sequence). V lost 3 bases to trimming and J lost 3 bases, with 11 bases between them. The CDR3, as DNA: TGTGCCAGTAGTATGACAGGCGGATACACTGAAGCTTTCTTT. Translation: CASSMTGGYTEAFF.

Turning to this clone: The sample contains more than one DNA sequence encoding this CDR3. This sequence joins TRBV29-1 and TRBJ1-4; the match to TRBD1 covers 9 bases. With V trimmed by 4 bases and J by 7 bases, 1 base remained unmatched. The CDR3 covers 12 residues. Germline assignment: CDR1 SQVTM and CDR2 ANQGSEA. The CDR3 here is CSVGQGGEKLFF. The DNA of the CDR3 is TGCAGCGTTGGACAGGGGGGTGAAAAACTGTTTTTT.

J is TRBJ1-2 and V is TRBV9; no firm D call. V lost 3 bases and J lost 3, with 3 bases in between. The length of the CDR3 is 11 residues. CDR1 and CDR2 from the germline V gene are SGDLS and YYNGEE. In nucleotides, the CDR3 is TGTGCCAGCAGCGCCTACTATGGCTACACCTTC. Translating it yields CASSAYYGYTF.

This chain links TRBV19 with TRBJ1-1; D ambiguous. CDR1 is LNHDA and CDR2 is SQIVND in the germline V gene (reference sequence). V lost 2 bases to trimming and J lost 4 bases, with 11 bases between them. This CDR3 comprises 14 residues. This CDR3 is CASSIYAGGTEAFF. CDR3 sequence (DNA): TGTGCCAGTAGTATATATGCGGGAGGCACTGAAGCTTTCTTT.

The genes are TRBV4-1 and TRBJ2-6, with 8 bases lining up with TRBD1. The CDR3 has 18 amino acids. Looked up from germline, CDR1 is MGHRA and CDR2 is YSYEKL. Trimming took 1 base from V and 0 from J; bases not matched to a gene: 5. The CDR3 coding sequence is TGCGCCAGCAGCCAAGGTGGACAGGGCAGCTCTGGGGCCAACGTCCTGACTTTC. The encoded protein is CASSQGGQGSSGANVLTF.

Here the CDR3 reads CASSIFPGEGKLFF. DNA for the CDR3: TGTGCCAGTAGTATATTCCCCGGGGAAGGAAAACTGTTTTTT. This chain uses TRBV19 with TRBJ1-4; D not resolved. The CDR3 totals 14 residues. Germline values: CDR1 LNHDA, CDR2 SQIVND (reference sequence). The V gene lost 2 bases and the J gene lost 10 bases, with 14 bases spanning the gap.

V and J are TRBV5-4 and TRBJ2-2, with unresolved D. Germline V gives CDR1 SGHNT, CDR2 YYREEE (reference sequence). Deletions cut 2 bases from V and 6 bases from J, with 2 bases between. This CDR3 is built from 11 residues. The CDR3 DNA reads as TGTGCCAGCAGCTTCGCCGGGGAGCTGTTTTTT. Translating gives CASSFAGELFF.

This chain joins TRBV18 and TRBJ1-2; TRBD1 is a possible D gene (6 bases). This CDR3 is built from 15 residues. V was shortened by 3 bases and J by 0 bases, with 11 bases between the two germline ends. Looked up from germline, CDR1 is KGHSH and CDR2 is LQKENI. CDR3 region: CASSPGQSPNYGYTF. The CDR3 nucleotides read TGTGCCAGCTCACCTGGACAGTCCCCTAACTATGGCTACACCTTC.

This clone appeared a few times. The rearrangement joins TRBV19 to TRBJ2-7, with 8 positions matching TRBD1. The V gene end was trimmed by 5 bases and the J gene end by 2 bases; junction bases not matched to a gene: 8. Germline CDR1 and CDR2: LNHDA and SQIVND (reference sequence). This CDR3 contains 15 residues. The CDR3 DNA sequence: TGTGCCAGTAGTCCCGGGACAGGATATACCTACGAGCAGTACTTC. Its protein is CASSPGTGYTYEQYF.

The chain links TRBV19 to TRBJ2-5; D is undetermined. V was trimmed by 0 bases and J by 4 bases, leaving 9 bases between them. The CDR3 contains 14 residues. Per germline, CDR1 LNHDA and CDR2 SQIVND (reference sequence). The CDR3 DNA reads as TGTGCCAGTAGTATAGAGCGCGGCGGAGAGACCCAGTACTTC. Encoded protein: CASSIERGGETQYF.